The rows below give T cell receptor beta chains drawn from one sample of a study of T cells after yellow fever vaccination. TCRdb re-derived calls from the 5' RACE reads in MiXCR, one entry per CDR3 protein. The sample includes 200,000 to 250,000 distinct CDR3 sequences, around 7% of them seen just once. The specimen was CD4+ T cells sorted from PBMCs, collected 15 days after the yellow fever booster vaccination. The receptors derive from a man aged 25 to 45 who received the YFV17D yellow fever vaccine. CDR3s leave out the opening cysteine and the closing phenylalanine or tryptophan. The order of the fields is CDR3 protein, V gene, J gene.

CDR3: SVRVGGTDTQY
V: TRBV29-1
J: TRBJ2-3

CDR3: ASSQVRGSTEAF
V: TRBV3-1
J: TRBJ1-1

CDR3: SARGASGSYEQY
V: TRBV20-1
J: TRBJ2-7

CDR3: SARGESYEERETQY
V: TRBV20-1
J: TRBJ2-5

CDR3: RGDREKNTEAF
V: TRBV20-1
J: TRBJ1-1

CDR3: ASSRAGETQY
V: TRBV7-2
J: TRBJ2-5

CDR3: ASSRRSGQGGGFSGNTIY
V: TRBV12-3/TRBV12-4
J: TRBJ1-3

CDR3: ASSSTRDKKEY
V: TRBV5-1
J: TRBJ2-7

CDR3: ASSPSRGEQY
V: TRBV6-5
J: TRBJ2-7

CDR3: ASSAVTGTGAYEQY
V: TRBV2
J: TRBJ2-7

CDR3: SVGPASGRTDTQY
V: TRBV29-1
J: TRBJ2-3